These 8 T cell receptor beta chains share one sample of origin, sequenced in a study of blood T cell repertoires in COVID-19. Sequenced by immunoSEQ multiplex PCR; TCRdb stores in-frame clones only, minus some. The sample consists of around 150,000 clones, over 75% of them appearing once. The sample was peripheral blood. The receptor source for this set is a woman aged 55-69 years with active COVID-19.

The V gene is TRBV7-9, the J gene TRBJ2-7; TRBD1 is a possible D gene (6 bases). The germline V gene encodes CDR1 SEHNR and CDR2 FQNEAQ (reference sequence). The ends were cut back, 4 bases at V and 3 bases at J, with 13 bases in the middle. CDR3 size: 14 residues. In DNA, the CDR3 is TGTGCCAGCAGCTCACTTGGACAGCTCTACGAGCAGTACTTC. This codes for CASSSLGQLYEQYF.

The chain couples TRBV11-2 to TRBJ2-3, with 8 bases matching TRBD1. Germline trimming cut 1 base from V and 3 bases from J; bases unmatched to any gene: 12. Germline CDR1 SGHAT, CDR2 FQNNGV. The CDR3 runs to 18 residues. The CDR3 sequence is CASSLGTDGQGRTDTQYF. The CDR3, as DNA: TGTGCCAGCAGCTTAGGAACTGACGGACAGGGAAGGACAGATACGCAGTATTTT.

The CDR3 is CASRAGRPYNEQFF. In nucleotides, the CDR3 is TGTGCCAGCCGAGCGGGAAGACCCTACAATGAGCAGTTCTTC. V gene TRBV28 combines with J gene TRBJ2-1, with 7 bases identical to TRBD2. Germline CDR1 MDHEN, CDR2 SYDVKM. This CDR3 has 14 residues. J was trimmed by 2 bases and V by 8 bases; bases with no gene match: 6. Variable domain in full (rest from reference TRBV28 and TRBJ2-1): DVKVTQSSRYLVKRTGEKVFLECVQDMDHENMFWYRQDPGLGLRLIYFSYDVKMKEKGDIPEGYSVSREKKERFSLILESASTNQTSMYLCASRAGRPYNEQFFGPGTRLTVL.

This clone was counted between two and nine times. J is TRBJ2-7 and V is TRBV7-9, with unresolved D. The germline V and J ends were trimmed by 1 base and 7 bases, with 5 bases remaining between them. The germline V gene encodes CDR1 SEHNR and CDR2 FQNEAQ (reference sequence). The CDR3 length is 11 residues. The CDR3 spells CASSLDTEQYF. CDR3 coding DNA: TGTGCCAGCAGCTTAGATACAGAGCAGTACTTC.

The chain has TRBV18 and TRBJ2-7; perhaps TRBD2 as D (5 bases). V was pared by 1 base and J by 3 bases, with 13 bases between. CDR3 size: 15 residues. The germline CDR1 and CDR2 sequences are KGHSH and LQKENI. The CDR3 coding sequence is TGTGCCAGCTCACCACGAGGGAAGGAGTTCTACGAGCAGTACTTC. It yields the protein CASSPRGKEFYEQYF. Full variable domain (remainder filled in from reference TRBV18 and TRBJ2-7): NAGVMQNPRHLVRRRGQEARLRCSPMKGHSHVYWYRQLPEEGLKFMVYLQKENIIDESGMPKERFSAEFPKEGPSILRIQQVVRGDSAAYFCASSPRGKEFYEQYFGPGTRLTVT.

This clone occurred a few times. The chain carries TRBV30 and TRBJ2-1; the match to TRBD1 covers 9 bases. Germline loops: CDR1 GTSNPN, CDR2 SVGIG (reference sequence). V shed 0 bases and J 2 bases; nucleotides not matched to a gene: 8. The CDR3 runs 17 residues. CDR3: CAWSVGGQGFTYNEQFF. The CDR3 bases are TGTGCCTGGAGTGTAGGGGGACAGGGTTTTACCTACAATGAGCAGTTCTTC.

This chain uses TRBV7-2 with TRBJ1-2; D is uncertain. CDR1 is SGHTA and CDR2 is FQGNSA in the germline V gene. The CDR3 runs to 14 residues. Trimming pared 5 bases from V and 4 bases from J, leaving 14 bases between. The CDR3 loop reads CASSPPRRRYGYTF. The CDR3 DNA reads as TGTGCCAGCAGCCCTCCGAGGCGGCGCTATGGCTACACCTTC. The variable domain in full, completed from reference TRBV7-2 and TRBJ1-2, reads GAGVSQSPSNKVTEKGKDVELRCDPISGHTALYWYRQSLGQGLEFLIYFQGNSAPDKSGLPSDRFSAERTGGSVSTLTIQRTQQEDSAVYLCASSPPRRRYGYTFGSGTRLTVV.

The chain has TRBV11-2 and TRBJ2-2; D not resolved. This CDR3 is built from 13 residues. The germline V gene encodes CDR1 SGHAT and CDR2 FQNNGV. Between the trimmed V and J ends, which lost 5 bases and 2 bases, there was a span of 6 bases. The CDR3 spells CASSTVNTGELFF. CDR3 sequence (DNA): TGTGCCAGCAGCACGGTCAACACCGGGGAGCTGTTTTTT.